The 24 T cell receptor beta chains listed next were all sequenced from one sample in a study of blood T cells in healthy people across ages. A J-beta primer mix and a sample-barcoded 5' primer were used in a second PCR of roughly 7 to 12 cycles. TCRdb analysed the 5' RACE reads with MiXCR anew, one entry per CDR3 protein. This table has about 1.8 million distinct CDR3 sequences, less than 50% appearing once. The sample comprised blood. The source of these receptors is a woman aged 40-49 years in good health.

This chain connects TRBV5-1 to TRBJ2-7; weak D call: TRBD2 (5 bases). The tail of the sequence fits TRBJ2-5 better, so the J call may be wrong. Per germline, CDR1 SGHRS and CDR2 YFSETQ. This CDR3 has 17 residues. The CDR3 is CASSLVGSLRVLKTQYF. CDR3 bases: TGCGCCAGCAGCTTGGTAGGATCCCTGAGGGTTTTGAAGACCCAGTACTTC.

V usage is TRBV24-1 and J usage is TRBJ2-5; D might be TRBD1 (6 bases). CDR3 size: 15 residues. V was clipped by 4 bases and J by 9 bases, with 20 bases between them. Germline-derived CDR1 and CDR2 are KGHDR and SFDVKD. CDR3 DNA: TGTGCCACCAGTGACTCACACAGGGCGGGCGAGGCCCAGTACTTC. It specifies CATSDSHRAGEAQYF.

The chain carries TRBV11-2 and TRBJ1-2; no reliable D call. CDR3 length: 12 residues. The V gene's germline CDR1 is SGHAT and CDR2 FQNNGV. V lost 4 bases, J lost 6 bases, and 9 bases lay in between. CDR3 region: CASSSVFDGYTF. The CDR3 DNA follows: TGTGCCAGCAGCTCCGTGTTTGATGGCTACACCTTC. Supplemented by reference TRBV11-2 and TRBJ1-2, the full variable domain reads EAGVAQSPRYKIIEKRQSVAFWCNPISGHATLYWYQQILGQGPKLLIQFQNNGVVDDSQLPKDRFSAERLKGVDSTLKIQPAKLEDSAVYLCASSSVFDGYTFGSGTRLTVV.

Turning to this clonotype: Germline is not matched at one junction end, which may reflect a read error. The chain combines TRBV18 with TRBJ2-6; no firm D call. This CDR3 has 16 residues. Germline V gene lookup returns CDR1 KGHSH and CDR2 LQKENI. This CDR3 reads CASSPGGFSGANVLTF. CDR3 in DNA: TGCGCCAGCTCACCTGGCGGCTTCTCTGGGGCCAACGTCCTGACTTTC.

As for this clonotype: Relative to the germline gene, one junction end is altered; a read error may explain this. J is TRBJ1-2 and V is TRBV4-1; 7 bases align to TRBD1. This CDR3 has 14 amino acids. CDR1 MGHRA and CDR2 YSYEKL come from the germline V gene. CDR3 amino acids: CASSQGQGGYGCTF. The CDR3 nucleotides read TGCGCCAGCAGCCAAGGACAGGGAGGCTATGGCTGCACCTTC.

The genes are TRBV18 and TRBJ2-7; TRBD2 agrees at 10 bases. Germline-derived CDR1 and CDR2 are KGHSH and LQKENI. V lost 4 bases, J lost 3 bases, and 6 bases stayed unmatched. This CDR3 has 15 amino acids. CDR3 sequence (DNA): TGTGCCAGCTCACGGCTAGCGGGGGACTTCTACGAGCAGTACTTC. As protein: CASSRLAGDFYEQYF.

The rearrangement joins TRBV6-6 to TRBJ2-4; 7 nucleotides match TRBD1. The CDR3 covers 15 residues. The ends lost 6 bases at V and 8 bases at J; junction bases unmatched: 13. From germline, CDR1 is MNHNY and CDR2 SVGAGI (reference sequence). In nucleotides, the CDR3 is TGTGCCAGCAGCCTCGGACAGGTGGGGGACGACATTCAGTACTTC. Translating it yields CASSLGQVGDDIQYF.

The chain links TRBV5-6 to TRBJ2-3; 7 bases agree with TRBD1. This CDR3 has 12 amino acids. The junction had 2 bases not matched to a gene; V was cut back by 9 bases and J by 1 base. Germline CDR1 SGHDT, CDR2 YYEEEE. CDR3 DNA: TGTGCCACCGGGACAGGCACAGATACGCAGTATTTT. Amino acids: CATGTGTDTQYF.

The gene calls are TRBV2 and TRBJ1-2; D may be TRBD1 (5 bases). This CDR3 has 11 amino acids. Trimming pared 7 bases from V and 10 bases from J, leaving 13 bases between. Germline loops: CDR1 SNHLY, CDR2 FYNNEI. The CDR3 here is CASKGYEDYTF. CDR3 DNA: TGTGCCAGCAAGGGGTACGAAGACTACACCTTC.

The V gene is TRBV28, the J gene TRBJ2-3; tentatively, D is TRBD1 (6 bases). Germline loops: CDR1 MDHEN, CDR2 SYDVKM. Trimming took 6 bases from V and 4 from J, leaving 17 bases between them. The CDR3 is 15 residues long. The CDR3 coding sequence is TGTGCCAGCAGATCGGGCAGGGGTTTTGCAGATACGCAGTATTTT. Translation gives CASRSGRGFADTQYF.

This clonotype was counted ten times or more. The junction and the germline gene differ at one end; a read error may be behind it. The CDR3 spells CASSLDYYEQYF. In DNA form, the CDR3 reads TGTGCCAGCAGCCTAGACTACTACGAGCAGTACTTC. The V gene is TRBV5-1, the J gene TRBJ2-7, with D tentatively TRBD2 (5 bases). The CDR3 runs 12 residues. Germline CDR1 SGHRS, CDR2 YFSETQ.

This clonotype was picked up many times. The V call is TRBV4-3, the J call TRBJ2-7; D is unclear. V gave up 1 base and J gave up 3 bases, with 7 bases separating them. Per germline, CDR1 LGHNA and CDR2 YSLEER. This CDR3 has 13 amino acids. CDR3 sequence: CASSQAPSYEQYF. The CDR3 region has the DNA TGCGCCAGCAGCCAAGCCCCTAGCTACGAGCAGTACTTC.

The chain employs TRBV12-3 or TRBV12-4 and TRBJ2-3; D gene ambiguous. Trimming took off 6 bases at V and 4 bases at J, with 17 bases between the two ends. The CDR3 is 15 amino acids. CDR3 bases: TGTGCCAGCAGGTACTCGAGATCTACCGCAGATACGCAGTATTTT. Translation gives CASRYSRSTADTQYF.

The chain links TRBV7-3 to TRBJ2-3, with D unclear. Germline-derived CDR1 and CDR2 are SGHTA and FQGTGA. The CDR3 contains 13 residues. The V end lost 5 bases, the J end lost 4 bases, and 10 bases lay between the germline ends. CDR3 amino acids: CASSPVPADTQYF. CDR3 sequence (DNA): TGTGCCAGCAGCCCCGTCCCCGCAGATACGCAGTATTTT.

The V gene is TRBV4-1, the J gene TRBJ2-1, with D perhaps matching TRBD1 or TRBD2 (5 bases each). The CDR3 is made up of 16 amino acids. Trimming cost V 1 base and J 0 bases, with 10 bases left between them. From germline, CDR1 is MGHRA and CDR2 YSYEKL. The CDR3 reads CASSQVPGTSYNEQFF. In DNA, the CDR3 is TGCGCCAGCAGCCAAGTCCCAGGGACCTCCTACAATGAGCAGTTCTTC.

The V and J genes are TRBV6-2 or TRBV6-3 and TRBJ1-5; no firm D call. Trimming left V 7 bases short and J 3 bases short, with 16 bases between. Germline-derived CDR1 and CDR2 are MNHEY and SVGEGT. This CDR3 comprises 15 residues. CDR3 region: CASTSRAEHNQPQHF. Here the CDR3 DNA reads TGTGCCAGCACCTCGAGGGCCGAACACAATCAGCCCCAGCATTTT.

This clonotype has only a few counts. V usage is TRBV15 and J usage is TRBJ2-1; possibly TRBD1 or TRBD2 for D (6 bases each). Germline V gene sequence: CDR1 LNHNV, CDR2 YYDKDF (reference sequence). The CDR3 extends over 16 amino acids. Trimming took off 0 bases at V and 0 bases at J, with 9 bases between the two ends. The CDR3 DNA reads as TGTGCCACCAGCAGAGAAGGGGGGCCCTCCTACAATGAGCAGTTCTTC. It yields the protein CATSREGGPSYNEQFF. The full variable domain, rest sourced from reference TRBV15 and TRBJ2-1, is DAMVIQNPRYQVTQFGKPVTLSCSQTLNHNVMYWYQQKSSQAPKLLFHYYDKDFNNEADTPDNFQSRRPNTSFCFLDIRSPGLGDTAMYLCATSREGGPSYNEQFFGPGTRLTVL.

This clonotype was detected a few times. The chain couples TRBV29-1 to TRBJ2-5; 8 bases line up with TRBD1. Germline-derived CDR1 and CDR2 are SQVTM and ANQGSEA. The CDR3 contains 16 residues. Trimming removed 0 bases from V and 4 bases from J; junction bases left unmatched: 10. CDR3 sequence (DNA): TGCAGCGTTGAAGATCAATTTAACAGGGGGAGAGAGACCCAGTACTTC. Protein: CSVEDQFNRGRETQYF. The full variable domain, completed using reference TRBV29-1 and TRBJ2-5, is SAVISQKPSRDICQRGTSLTIQCQVDSQVTMMFWYRQQPGQSLTLIATANQGSEATYESGFVIDKFPISRPNLTFSTLTVSNMSPEDSSIYLCSVEDQFNRGRETQYFGPGTRLLVL.

This chain joins TRBV6-2 or TRBV6-3 and TRBJ2-6; D is unresolved. V was pared by 7 bases and J by 0 bases, with 4 bases between. The CDR3 extends over 13 amino acids. CDR1 is MNHEY and CDR2 is SVGEGT in the germline V gene. DNA for the CDR3: TGTGCCAGCAAGTACTCTGGGGCCAACGTCCTGACTTTC. This codes for CASKYSGANVLTF.

A word on this clonotype: One end of the junction does not line up with germline, which may come from a read error. The chain employs TRBV29-1 and TRBJ1-2; D ambiguous. This CDR3 has 11 residues. The germline V gene has CDR1 SQVTM and CDR2 ANQGSEA. The CDR3 region has the DNA TGCAGCGGAGAAAACACCTATGGCTACATCTTC. Amino acids: CSGENTYGYIF.

This clonotype was observed a few times. The gene calls are TRBV20-1 and TRBJ2-1; 11 nucleotides match TRBD2. The CDR3 loop spans 15 amino acids. The V and J ends lost 3 bases and 6 bases, in that order; junction bases with no gene match: 7. Germline V gene sequence: CDR1 DFQATT, CDR2 SNEGSKA (reference sequence). The CDR3 sequence: CSARILAGGTNEQFF. CDR3 bases: TGCAGTGCTAGGATCCTAGCGGGGGGAACCAATGAGCAGTTCTTC.

V and J are TRBV4-2 and TRBJ2-5; a possible D gene is TRBD1 (5 bases). The CDR3 is made up of 14 amino acids. Germline V gene lookup returns CDR1 LGHNA and CDR2 YNFKEQ. Trimming took off 1 base at V and 5 bases at J, with 11 bases between the two ends. The CDR3 sequence is CASSQVSGAETQYF. CDR3 bases: TGTGCCAGCAGCCAAGTGAGTGGGGCGGAGACCCAGTACTTC.

V usage is TRBV4-3 and J usage is TRBJ2-1; 9 bases match TRBD2. There are 18 residues in the CDR3. Germline trimming cut 0 bases from V and 0 bases from J; bases unmatched to any gene: 6. CDR1 and CDR2 from the germline V gene are LGHNA and YSLEER. CDR3 in amino acids: CASSQESSGVISYNEQFF. The DNA of the CDR3 is TGCGCCAGCAGCCAAGAGTCTAGCGGGGTTATCTCCTACAATGAGCAGTTCTTC.

This clonotype has a handful of counts. The rearrangement links TRBV14 to TRBJ2-5; TRBD2 might be the D (5 bases). The DNA end favors TRBJ2-7, so the J call may be wrong. Germline-derived CDR1 and CDR2 are SGHDN and FVKESK. The CDR3 runs to 16 residues. The chain's CDR3 is CASSQAGKAAIYEQYF. The DNA for the CDR3 is TGTGCCAGCAGCCAAGCGGGGAAGGCAGCGATCTACGAGCAGTACTTC.